This is a list of T cell receptor beta chains from one sample in a study of blood T cell repertoires in COVID-19. Data came from immunoSEQ multiplex PCR; TCRdb stores just in-frame clones and leaves some out. The sample yields approximately 300,000 clones, around nine tenths seen once. Input material: PBMCs or T cells enriched from blood (not recorded which). The receptors stem from a woman under 40 who had been exposed to COVID-19. The CDR3 runs from the conserved cysteine through the conserved F or W. Fields, in order: CDR3 protein, CDR3 DNA, clone size, D gene, J gene, V gene. D genes are given only for firm matches. Some rows mark clone size as missing; the rest say once, few, many or name a class of expanded clone.

CASSKRELNTEAFF,TGCGCCAGCAGTAAGAGGGAGCTGAACACTGAAGCTTTCTTT,NA,NA,TRBJ1-1,TRBV5-1
CASSSGGFYEQYF,TGTGCCAGCTCCTCGGGGGGGTTCTACGAGCAGTACTTC,NA,TRBD2,TRBJ2-7,TRBV5-8
CATGKTIGTGELFF,TGTGCCACCGGGAAGACCATTGGGACCGGGGAGCTGTTTTTT,NA,NA,TRBJ2-2,TRBV19
CASSQAGTDSEEKLFF,TGTGCCAGCAGCCAAGCAGGGACAGATAGCGAGGAAAAACTGTTTTTT,NA,TRBD1,TRBJ1-4,TRBV3-1/TRBV3-2
CASSLGGGGAKTQYF,TGTGCCAGCAGCTTAGGTGGCGGGGGGGCGAAGACCCAGTACTTC,NA,TRBD2,TRBJ2-5,TRBV7-9
CASSVAGGRGTEAFF,TGTGCCAGCAGCGTAGCGGGGGGACGAGGGACTGAAGCTTTCTTT,NA,NA,TRBJ1-1,TRBV9
CASTSTTGNTEAFF,TGTGCCAGCACTTCCACCACAGGAAACACTGAAGCTTTCTTT,NA,NA,TRBJ1-1,TRBV6-5
CSVRNNQPQHF,TGCAGCGTGAGGAACAATCAGCCCCAGCATTTT,NA,NA,TRBJ1-5,TRBV29-1
CASSPMRPKDYGYTF,TGTGCCAGCTCACCAATGCGGCCCAAAGACTATGGCTACACCTTC,NA,NA,TRBJ1-2,TRBV18
CASSITAHQGGNSPLHF,TGTGCCAGTAGTATAACGGCTCACCAAGGAGGTAATTCACCCCTCCACTTT,NA,NA,TRBJ1-6,TRBV19
CASSPSGTGATEQFF,TGTGCCAGCAGCCCTTCAGGGACAGGGGCGACTGAGCAGTTCTTC,NA,TRBD1,TRBJ2-1,TRBV27
CASLGLLNTGELFF,TGTGCCAGCCTGGGACTACTTAACACCGGGGAGCTGTTTTTT,once,TRBD2,TRBJ2-2,TRBV6-5
CASRTGGGRTEAFF,TGTGCCAGCAGGACGGGGGGTGGAAGGACTGAAGCTTTCTTT,NA,NA,TRBJ1-1,TRBV6-5
CASSKWGGQPQHF,TGTGCCAGCAGCAAATGGGGGGGTCAGCCCCAGCATTTT,few,NA,TRBJ1-5,TRBV2
CASSPPRGRSSYNEQFF,TGTGCCAGCAGTCCCCCGCGGGGGAGAAGCTCCTACAATGAGCAGTTCTTC,NA,TRBD2,TRBJ2-1,TRBV28
CASSPSPGQVSSYEQYF,TGTGCCAGCAGTCCTAGCCCCGGACAGGTTTCTTCCTACGAGCAGTACTTC,NA,TRBD1,TRBJ2-7,TRBV27
CASSWTDHSPLHF,TGTGCCAGCAGCTGGACAGATCATTCACCCCTCCACTTT,once,NA,TRBJ1-6,TRBV7-3
CSASWSGGVTDTQYF,TGCAGTGCTAGTTGGAGCGGGGGCGTCACAGATACGCAGTATTTT,NA,TRBD2,TRBJ2-3,TRBV20-1
CASSLSGRMGTEAFF,TGTGCCAGCAGTTTATCTGGCAGGATGGGCACTGAAGCTTTCTTT,NA,NA,TRBJ1-1,TRBV27
CASSPPVRGTNTEAFF,TGTGCCAGCTCACCACCGGTCAGGGGGACAAACACTGAAGCTTTCTTT,NA,TRBD1,TRBJ1-1,TRBV18
CASSPRKAFLDRSGSPLHF,TGTGCCAGTAGTCCCCGGAAGGCTTTTCTGGACAGGTCGGGTTCACCCCTCCACTTT,NA,TRBD1,TRBJ1-6,TRBV19
CASALDRATMETQYF,TGTGCTAGTGCCCTGGACAGGGCGACGATGGAGACCCAGTACTTC,once,TRBD1,TRBJ2-5,TRBV12-5
CASSRGQEYEQYF,TGTGCCAGCTCAAGGGGACAGGAGTACGAGCAGTACTTC,NA,TRBD1,TRBJ2-7,TRBV18
CASAEGPNSGNTIYF,TGTGCCTCGGCGGAGGGACCGAACTCTGGAAACACCATATATTTT,NA,NA,TRBJ1-3,TRBV10-3
CASSPTGMNTEAFF,TGTGCCAGCAGCCCGACAGGGATGAACACTGAAGCTTTCTTT,NA,TRBD1,TRBJ1-1,TRBV6-5
CASSQPLGSGTEAFF,TGTGCCAGCAGCCAGCCTCTGGGGAGCGGCACTGAAGCTTTCTTT,NA,NA,TRBJ1-1,TRBV4-2
CASSRWTLLDEKLFF,TGTGCCAGTAGTAGATGGACTCTGTTGGATGAAAAACTGTTTTTT,NA,NA,TRBJ1-4,TRBV19
CASSPDRVFEKLFF,TGTGCCAGCAGCCCGGACAGGGTGTTTGAAAAACTGTTTTTT,NA,TRBD1,TRBJ1-4,TRBV7-6
CASSRHFSYGYTF,TGTGCCAGCAGTCGACATTTCTCCTATGGCTACACCTTC,few,NA,TRBJ1-2,TRBV27
CASSYSGGWSYEQYF,TGTGCCAGCAGTTATTCGGGGGGCTGGTCCTACGAGCAGTACTTC,NA,NA,TRBJ2-7,TRBV6-5
CASSPQAGGTDTQYF,TGTGCCAGCTCACCTCAGGCAGGGGGCACAGATACGCAGTATTTT,NA,NA,TRBJ2-3,TRBV18
CASSQTVSNYGYTF,TGCGCCAGCAGCCAAACAGTCTCTAACTATGGCTACACCTTC,NA,NA,TRBJ1-2,TRBV4-3
CASPHDPSSGTGVKLSPLHF,TGTGCCAGTCCTCACGACCCCTCGAGCGGGACAGGGGTAAAATTATCACCCCTCCACTTT,once,TRBD1,TRBJ1-6,TRBV19
CASNSGQGIVDGYTF,TGCGCCAGCAATTCGGGACAGGGTATAGTCGATGGCTACACCTTC,once,TRBD1,TRBJ1-2,TRBV5-1
CASSFSSPYNEQFF,TGTGCCAGCAGCTTCTCTAGTCCCTACAATGAGCAGTTCTTC,NA,NA,TRBJ2-1,TRBV5-4
CATSPGSPTDTQYF,TGTGCCACCAGCCCGGGGAGCCCCACAGATACGCAGTATTTT,NA,NA,TRBJ2-3,TRBV15
CASSSDRPGELFF,TGTGCCAGCAGCTCCGACAGGCCCGGGGAGCTGTTTTTT,NA,NA,TRBJ2-2,TRBV7-3
CASGQASYNEQFF,TGCGCCAGCGGACAGGCCTCCTACAATGAGCAGTTCTTC,once,TRBD1,TRBJ2-1,TRBV5-1
CASSLGGAFTNYGYTF,TGTGCCAGCAGCCTGGGCGGGGCATTTACTAACTATGGCTACACCTTC,NA,NA,TRBJ1-2,TRBV5-8
CASGGENYGYTF,TGTGCCAGCGGAGGAGAGAACTATGGCTACACCTTC,few,NA,TRBJ1-2,TRBV28